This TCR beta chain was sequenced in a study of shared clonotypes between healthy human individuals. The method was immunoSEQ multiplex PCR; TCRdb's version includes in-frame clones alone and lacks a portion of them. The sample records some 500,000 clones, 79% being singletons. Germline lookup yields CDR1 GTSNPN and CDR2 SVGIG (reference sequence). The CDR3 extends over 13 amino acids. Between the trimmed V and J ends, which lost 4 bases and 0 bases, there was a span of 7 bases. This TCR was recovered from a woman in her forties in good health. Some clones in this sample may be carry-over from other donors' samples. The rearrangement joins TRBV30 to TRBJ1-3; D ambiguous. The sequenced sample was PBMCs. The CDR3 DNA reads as TGTGCCTGGATGTTAGACTCTGGAAACACCATATATTTT. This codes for CAWMLDSGNTIYF.